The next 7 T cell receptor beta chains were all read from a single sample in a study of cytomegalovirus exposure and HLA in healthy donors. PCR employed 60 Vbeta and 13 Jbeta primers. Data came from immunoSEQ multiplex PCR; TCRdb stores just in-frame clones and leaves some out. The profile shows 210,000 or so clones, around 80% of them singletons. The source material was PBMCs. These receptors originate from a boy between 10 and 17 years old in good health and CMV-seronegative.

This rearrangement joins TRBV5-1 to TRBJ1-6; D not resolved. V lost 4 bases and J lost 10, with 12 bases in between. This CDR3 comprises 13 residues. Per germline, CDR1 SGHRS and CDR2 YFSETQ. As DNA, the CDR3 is TGCGCCAGCAGCGTAGAACGAGAATCACCCCTCCACTTT. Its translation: CASSVERESPLHF.

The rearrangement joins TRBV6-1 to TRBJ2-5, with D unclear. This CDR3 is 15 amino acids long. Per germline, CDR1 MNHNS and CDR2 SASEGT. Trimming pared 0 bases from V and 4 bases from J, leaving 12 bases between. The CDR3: CASSEARFPGETQYF. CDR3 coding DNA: TGTGCCAGCAGTGAAGCGCGTTTTCCTGGAGAGACCCAGTACTTC.

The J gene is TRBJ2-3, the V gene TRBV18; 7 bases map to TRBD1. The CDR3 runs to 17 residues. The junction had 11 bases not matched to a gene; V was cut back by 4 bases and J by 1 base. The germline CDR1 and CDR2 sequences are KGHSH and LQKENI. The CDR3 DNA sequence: TGTGCCAGCTCACGCACTGAGGGGGCGACAGGCACAGATACGCAGTATTTT. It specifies CASSRTEGATGTDTQYF.

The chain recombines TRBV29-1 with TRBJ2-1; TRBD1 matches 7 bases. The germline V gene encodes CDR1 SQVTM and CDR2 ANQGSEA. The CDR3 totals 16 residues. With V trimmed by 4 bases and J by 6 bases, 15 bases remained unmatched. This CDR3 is CSVVSGGTALPNEQFF. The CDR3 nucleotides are TGCAGCGTTGTATCCGGTGGGACAGCCCTCCCCAATGAGCAGTTCTTC.

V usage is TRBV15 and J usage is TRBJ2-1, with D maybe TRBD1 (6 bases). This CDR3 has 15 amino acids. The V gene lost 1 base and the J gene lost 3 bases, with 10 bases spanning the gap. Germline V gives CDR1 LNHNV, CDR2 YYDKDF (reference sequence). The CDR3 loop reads CATSRGGQIYNEQFF. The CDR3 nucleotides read TGTGCCACCAGCAGAGGAGGACAGATCTACAATGAGCAGTTCTTC.

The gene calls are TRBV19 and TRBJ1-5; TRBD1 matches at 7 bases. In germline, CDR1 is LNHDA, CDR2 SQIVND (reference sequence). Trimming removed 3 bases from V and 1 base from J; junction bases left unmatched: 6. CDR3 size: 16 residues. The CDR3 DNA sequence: TGTGCCAGTAGTATCATAGACAGGGCGAGCAATCAGCCCCAGCATTTT. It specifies CASSIIDRASNQPQHF. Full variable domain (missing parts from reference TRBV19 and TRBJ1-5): DGGITQSPKYLFRKEGQNVTLSCEQNLNHDAMYWYRQDPGQGLRLIYYSQIVNDFQKGDIAEGYSVSREKKESFPLTVTSAQKNPTAFYLCASSIIDRASNQPQHFGDGTRLSIL.

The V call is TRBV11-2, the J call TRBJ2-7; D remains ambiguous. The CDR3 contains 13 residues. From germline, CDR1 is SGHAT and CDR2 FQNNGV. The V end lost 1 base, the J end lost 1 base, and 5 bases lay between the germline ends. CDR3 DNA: TGTGCCAGCAGCTTAGGGCCATCCTACGAGCAGTACTTC. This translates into CASSLGPSYEQYF. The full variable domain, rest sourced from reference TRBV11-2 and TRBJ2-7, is EAGVAQSPRYKIIEKRQSVAFWCNPISGHATLYWYQQILGQGPKLLIQFQNNGVVDDSQLPKDRFSAERLKGVDSTLKIQPAKLEDSAVYLCASSLGPSYEQYFGPGTRLTVT.